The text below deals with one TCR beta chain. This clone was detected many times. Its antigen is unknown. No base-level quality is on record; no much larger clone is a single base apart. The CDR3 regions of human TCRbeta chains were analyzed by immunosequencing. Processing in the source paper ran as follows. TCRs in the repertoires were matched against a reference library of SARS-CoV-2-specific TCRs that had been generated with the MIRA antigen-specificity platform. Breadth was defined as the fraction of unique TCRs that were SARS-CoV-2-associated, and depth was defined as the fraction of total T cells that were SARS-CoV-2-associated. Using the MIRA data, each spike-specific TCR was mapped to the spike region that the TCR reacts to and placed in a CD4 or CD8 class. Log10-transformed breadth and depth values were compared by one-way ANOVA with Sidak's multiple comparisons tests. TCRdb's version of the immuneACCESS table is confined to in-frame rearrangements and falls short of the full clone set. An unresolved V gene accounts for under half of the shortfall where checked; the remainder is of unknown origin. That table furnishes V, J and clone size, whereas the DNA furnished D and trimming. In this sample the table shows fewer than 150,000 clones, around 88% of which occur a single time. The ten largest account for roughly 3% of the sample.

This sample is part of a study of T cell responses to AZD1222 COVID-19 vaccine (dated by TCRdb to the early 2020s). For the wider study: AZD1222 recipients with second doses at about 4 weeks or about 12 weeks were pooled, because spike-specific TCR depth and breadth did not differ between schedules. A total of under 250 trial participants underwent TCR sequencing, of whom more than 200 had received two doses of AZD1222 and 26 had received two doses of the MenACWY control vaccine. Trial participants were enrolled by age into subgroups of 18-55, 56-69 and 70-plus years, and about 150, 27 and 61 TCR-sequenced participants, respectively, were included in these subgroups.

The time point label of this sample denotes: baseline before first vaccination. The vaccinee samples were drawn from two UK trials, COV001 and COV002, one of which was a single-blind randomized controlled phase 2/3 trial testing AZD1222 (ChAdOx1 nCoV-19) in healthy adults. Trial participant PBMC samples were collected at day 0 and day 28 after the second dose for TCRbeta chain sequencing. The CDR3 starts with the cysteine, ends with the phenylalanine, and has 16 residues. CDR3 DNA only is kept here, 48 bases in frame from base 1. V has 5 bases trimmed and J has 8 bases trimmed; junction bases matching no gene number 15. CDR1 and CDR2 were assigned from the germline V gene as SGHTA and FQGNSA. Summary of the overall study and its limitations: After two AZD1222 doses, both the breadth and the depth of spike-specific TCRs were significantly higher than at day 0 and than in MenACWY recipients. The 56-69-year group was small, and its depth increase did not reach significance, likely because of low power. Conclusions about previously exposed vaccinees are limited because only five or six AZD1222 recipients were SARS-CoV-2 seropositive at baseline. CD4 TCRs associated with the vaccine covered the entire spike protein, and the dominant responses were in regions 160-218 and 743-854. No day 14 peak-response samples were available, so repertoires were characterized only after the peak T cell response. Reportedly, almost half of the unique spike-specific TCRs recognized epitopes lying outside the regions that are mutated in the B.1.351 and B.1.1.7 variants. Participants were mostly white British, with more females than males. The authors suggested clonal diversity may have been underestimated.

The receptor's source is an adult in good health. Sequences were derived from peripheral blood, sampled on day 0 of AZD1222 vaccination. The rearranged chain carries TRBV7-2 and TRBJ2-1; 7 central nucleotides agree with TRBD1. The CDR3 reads CASSRLFRDQGDEQFF. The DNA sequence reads TGTGCCAGCAGCCGGCTATTCCGGGACCAGGGGGATGAGCAGTTCTTC.